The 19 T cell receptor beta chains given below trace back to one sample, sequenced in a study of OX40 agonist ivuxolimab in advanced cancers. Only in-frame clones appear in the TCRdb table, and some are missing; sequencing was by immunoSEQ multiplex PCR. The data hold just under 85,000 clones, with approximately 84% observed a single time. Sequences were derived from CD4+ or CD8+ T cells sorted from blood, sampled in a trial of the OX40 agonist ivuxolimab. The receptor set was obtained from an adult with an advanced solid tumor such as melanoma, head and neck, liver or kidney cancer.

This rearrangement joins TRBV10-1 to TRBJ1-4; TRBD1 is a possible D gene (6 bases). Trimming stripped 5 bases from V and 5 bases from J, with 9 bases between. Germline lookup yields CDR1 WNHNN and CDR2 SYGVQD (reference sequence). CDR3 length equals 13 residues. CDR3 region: CASSRGQNEKLFF. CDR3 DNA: TGCGCCAGCAGTCGAGGACAGAATGAAAAACTGTTTTTT.

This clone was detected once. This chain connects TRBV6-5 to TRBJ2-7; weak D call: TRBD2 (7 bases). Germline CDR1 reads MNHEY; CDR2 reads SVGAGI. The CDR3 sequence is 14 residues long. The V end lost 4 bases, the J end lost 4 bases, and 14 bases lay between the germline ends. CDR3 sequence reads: CASSFGGGRYEQYV. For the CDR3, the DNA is TGTGCCAGCAGTTTTGGGGGGGGCCGGTACGAGCAGTACGTC.

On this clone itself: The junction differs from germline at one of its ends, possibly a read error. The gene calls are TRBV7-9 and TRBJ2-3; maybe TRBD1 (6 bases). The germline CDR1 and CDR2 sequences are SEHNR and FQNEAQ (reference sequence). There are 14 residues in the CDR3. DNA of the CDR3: TGTGCCAGCAGCTTAGAAGGGACGACAGGTACGCAGTATTTT. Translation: CASSLEGTTGTQYF.

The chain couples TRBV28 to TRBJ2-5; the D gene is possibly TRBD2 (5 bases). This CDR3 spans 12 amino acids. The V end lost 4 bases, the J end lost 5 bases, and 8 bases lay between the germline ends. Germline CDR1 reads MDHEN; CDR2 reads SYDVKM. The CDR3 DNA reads TGTGCCAGCAGTTCTCGGAGGGAGACCCAGTACTTC. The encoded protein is CASSSRRETQYF.

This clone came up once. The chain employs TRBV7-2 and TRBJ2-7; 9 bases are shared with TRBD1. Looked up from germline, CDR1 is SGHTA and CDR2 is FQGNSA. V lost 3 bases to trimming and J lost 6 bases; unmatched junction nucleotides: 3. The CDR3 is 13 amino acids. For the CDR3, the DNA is TGTGCCAGCAGCTTGGGGACAGGGCCCGAGCAGTACTTC. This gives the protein CASSLGTGPEQYF.

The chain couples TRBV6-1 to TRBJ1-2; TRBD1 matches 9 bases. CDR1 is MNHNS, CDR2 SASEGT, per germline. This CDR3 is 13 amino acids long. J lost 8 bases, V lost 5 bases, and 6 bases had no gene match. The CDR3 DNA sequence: TGTGCCAGCAGTCAGGACAGGGGCGGGGGCTACACCTTC. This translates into CASSQDRGGGYTF.

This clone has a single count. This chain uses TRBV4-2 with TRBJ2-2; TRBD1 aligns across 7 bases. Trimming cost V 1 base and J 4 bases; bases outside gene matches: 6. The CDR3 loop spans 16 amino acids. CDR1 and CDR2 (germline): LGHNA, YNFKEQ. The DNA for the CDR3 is TGTGCCAGCAGCCAAGTCGGCAGGGGGTTCACCGGGGAGCTGTTTTTT. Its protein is CASSQVGRGFTGELFF.

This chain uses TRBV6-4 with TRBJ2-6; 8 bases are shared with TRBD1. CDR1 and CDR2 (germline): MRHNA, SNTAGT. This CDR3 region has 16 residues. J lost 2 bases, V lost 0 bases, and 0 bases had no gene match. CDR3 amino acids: CASSDSTGAGANVLTF. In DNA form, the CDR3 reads TGTGCCAGCAGTGACTCGACAGGGGCTGGGGCCAACGTCCTGACTTTC.

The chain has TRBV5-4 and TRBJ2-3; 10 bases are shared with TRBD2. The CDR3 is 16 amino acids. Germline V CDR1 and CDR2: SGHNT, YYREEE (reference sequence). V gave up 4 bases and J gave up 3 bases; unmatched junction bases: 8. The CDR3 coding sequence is TGTGCCAGCAGCAAGAAAGCGGGGGGGGCGACAGATACGCAGTATTTT. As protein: CASSKKAGGATDTQYF.

The CDR3 DNA sequence: TGTGCCAGCAGCCAACAGGGATGGGGGACTGAAGCTTTCTTT. This sequence encodes CASSQQGWGTEAFF. The rearrangement uses TRBV11-2 and TRBJ1-1; a possible D gene is TRBD1 (6 bases). The CDR3 runs 14 residues. The germline V gene encodes CDR1 SGHAT and CDR2 FQNNGV. The V end lost 5 bases, the J end lost 5 bases, and 15 bases lay between the germline ends.

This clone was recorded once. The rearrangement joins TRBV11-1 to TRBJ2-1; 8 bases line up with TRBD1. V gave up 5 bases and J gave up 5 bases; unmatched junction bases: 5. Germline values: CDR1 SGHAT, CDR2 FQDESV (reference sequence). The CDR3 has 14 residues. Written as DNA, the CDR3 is TGTGCCAGCAGCGCAGGACAGGGTCACAATGAGCAGTTCTTC. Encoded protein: CASSAGQGHNEQFF.

CDR3 bases: TGTGCCAGCAGTTTTGATAGGACAGGGCCGAATGAAAAACTGTTTTTT. It yields the protein CASSFDRTGPNEKLFF. This chain uses TRBV28 with TRBJ1-4; 8 bases are a match to TRBD1. V was pared by 3 bases and J by 5 bases, with 8 bases of the junction left unmatched. The CDR3 spans 16 residues. CDR1 and CDR2 (germline): MDHEN, SYDVKM.

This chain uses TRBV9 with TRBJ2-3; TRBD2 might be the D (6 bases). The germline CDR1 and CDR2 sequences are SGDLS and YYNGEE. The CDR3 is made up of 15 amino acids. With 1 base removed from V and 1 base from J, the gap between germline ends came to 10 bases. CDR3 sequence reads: CASSVRSGGTDTQYF. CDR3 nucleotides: TGTGCCAGCAGCGTAAGATCGGGAGGCACAGATACGCAGTATTTT.

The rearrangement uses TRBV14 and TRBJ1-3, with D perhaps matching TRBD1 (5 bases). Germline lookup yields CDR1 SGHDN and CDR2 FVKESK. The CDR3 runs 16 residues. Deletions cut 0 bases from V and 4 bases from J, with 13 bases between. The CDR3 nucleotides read TGTGCCAGCAGCCAAGATCTAGGGGTGAGAGGAAACACCATATATTTT. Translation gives CASSQDLGVRGNTIYF.

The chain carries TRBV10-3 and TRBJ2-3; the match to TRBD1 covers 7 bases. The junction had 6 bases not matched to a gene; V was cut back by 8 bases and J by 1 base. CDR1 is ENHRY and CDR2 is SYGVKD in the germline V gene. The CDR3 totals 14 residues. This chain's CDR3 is CAIEAGTGTDTQYF. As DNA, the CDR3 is TGTGCCATCGAGGCCGGGACAGGCACAGATACGCAGTATTTT.

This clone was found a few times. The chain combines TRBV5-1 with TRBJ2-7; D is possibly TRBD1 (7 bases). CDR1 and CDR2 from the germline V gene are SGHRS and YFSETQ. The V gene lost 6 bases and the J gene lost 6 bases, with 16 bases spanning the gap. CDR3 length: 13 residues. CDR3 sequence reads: CASKGTEGGEQYF. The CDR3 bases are TGCGCCAGCAAGGGGACAGAGGGAGGCGAGCAGTACTTC.

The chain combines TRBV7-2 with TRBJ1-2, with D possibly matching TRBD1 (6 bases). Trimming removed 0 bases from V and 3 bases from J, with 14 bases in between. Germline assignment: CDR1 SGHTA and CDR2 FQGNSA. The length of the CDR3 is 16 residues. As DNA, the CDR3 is TGTGCCAGCAGCTTAGCCCACAGGGTTCGGGACTATGGCTACACCTTC. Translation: CASSLAHRVRDYGYTF.

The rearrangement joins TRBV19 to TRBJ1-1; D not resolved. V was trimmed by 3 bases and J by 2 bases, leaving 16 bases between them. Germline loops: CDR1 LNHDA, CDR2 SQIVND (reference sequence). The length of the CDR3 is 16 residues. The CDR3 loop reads CASSMPPGRSNTEAFF. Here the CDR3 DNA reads TGTGCCAGTAGTATGCCCCCGGGCAGGAGTAACACTGAAGCTTTCTTT. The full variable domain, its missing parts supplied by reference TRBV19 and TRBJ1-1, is DGGITQSPKYLFRKEGQNVTLSCEQNLNHDAMYWYRQDPGQGLRLIYYSQIVNDFQKGDIAEGYSVSREKKESFPLTVTSAQKNPTAFYLCASSMPPGRSNTEAFFGQGTRLTVV.

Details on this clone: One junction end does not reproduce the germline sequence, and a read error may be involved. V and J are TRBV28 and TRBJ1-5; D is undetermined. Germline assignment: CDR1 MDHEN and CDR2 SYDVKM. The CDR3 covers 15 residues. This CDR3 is CASSSAQVSNQPQHF. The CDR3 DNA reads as TGTGCCAGCAGTTCTGCTCAGGTTAGCAACCAGCCCCAGCATTTT.